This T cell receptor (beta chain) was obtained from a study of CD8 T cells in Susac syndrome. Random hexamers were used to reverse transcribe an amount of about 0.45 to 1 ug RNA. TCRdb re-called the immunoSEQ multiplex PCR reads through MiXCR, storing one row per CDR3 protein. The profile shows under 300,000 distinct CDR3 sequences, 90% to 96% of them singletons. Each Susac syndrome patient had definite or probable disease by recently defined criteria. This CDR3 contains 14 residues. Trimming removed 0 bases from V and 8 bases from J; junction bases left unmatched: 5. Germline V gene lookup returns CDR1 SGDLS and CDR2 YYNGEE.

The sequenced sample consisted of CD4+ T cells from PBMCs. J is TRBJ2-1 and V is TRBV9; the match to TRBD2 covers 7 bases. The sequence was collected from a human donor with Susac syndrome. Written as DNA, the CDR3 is TGTGCCAGCAGCGTAGGGGGGAGGGCCCATGAGCAGTTCTTC. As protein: CASSVGGRAHEQFF.